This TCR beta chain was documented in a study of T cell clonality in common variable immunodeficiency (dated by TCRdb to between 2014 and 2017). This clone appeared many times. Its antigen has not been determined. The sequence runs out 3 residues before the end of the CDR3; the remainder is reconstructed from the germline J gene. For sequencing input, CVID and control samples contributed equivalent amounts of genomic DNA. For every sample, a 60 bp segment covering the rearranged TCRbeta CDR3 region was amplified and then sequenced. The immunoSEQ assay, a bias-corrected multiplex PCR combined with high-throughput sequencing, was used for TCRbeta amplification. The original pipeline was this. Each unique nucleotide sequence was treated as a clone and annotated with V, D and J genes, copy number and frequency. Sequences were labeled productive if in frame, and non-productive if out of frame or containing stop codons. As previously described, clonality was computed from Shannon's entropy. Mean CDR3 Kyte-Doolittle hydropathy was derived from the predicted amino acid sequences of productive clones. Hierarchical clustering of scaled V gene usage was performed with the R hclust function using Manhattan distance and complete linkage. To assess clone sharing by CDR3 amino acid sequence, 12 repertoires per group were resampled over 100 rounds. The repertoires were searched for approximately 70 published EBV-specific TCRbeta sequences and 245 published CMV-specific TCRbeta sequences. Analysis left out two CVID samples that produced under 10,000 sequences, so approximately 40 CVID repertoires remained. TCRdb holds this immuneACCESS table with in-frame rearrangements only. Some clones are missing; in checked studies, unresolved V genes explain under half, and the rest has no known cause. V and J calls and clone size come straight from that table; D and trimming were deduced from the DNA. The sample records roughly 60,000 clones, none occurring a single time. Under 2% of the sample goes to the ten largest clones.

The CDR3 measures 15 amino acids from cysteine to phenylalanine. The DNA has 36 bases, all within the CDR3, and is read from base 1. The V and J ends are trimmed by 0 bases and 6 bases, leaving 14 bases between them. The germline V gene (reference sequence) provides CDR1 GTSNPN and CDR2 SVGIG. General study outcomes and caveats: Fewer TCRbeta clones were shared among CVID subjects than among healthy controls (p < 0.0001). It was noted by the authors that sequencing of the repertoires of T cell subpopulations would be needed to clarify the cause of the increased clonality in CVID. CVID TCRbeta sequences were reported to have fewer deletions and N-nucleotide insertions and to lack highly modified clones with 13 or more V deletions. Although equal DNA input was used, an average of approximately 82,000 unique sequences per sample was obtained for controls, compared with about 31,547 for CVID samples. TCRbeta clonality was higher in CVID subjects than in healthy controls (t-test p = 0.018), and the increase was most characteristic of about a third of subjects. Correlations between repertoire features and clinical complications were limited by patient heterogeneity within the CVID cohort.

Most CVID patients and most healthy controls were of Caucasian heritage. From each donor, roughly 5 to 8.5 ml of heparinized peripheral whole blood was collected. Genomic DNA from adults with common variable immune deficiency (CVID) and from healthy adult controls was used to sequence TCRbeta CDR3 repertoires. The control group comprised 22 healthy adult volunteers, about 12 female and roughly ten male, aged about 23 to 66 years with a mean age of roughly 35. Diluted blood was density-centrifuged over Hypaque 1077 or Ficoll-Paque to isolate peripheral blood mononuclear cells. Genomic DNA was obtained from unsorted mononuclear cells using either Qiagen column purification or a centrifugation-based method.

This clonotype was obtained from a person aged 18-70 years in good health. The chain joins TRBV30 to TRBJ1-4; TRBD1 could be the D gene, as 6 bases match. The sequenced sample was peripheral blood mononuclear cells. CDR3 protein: CAWSVPEGGDEKLFF. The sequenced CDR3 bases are TGTGCCTGGAGTGTACCGGAAGGGGGGGATGAAAAA. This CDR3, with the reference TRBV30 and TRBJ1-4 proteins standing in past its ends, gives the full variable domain SQTIHQWPATLVQPVGSPLSLECTVEGTSNPNLYWYRQAAGRGLQLLFYSVGIGQISSEVPQNLSASRPQDRQFILSSKKLLLSDSGFYLCAWSVPEGGDEKLFFGSGTQLSVL.